These 32 T cell receptor beta chains were all obtained from the same sample, sequenced in a study of human T cells and chemical hapten exposure. Time point given: patch test 1, 2 weeks after DPC sensitization. Treatment: therapeutic diphenylcyclopropenone sensitization with weekly scalp DPC. TCRdb reprocessed the RACE reads via MiXCR and lists one record per CDR3 protein. The sample has tens of thousands of distinct CDR3 sequences, around 7.8% seen once. The sequencing here drew on whole blood, taken in connection with sensitization to the hapten diphenylcyclopropenone (DPC). The source of these receptors is a woman aged 30 to 39 with alopecia areata. Some clones in this sample may be carry-over from other donors' samples.

This clonotype has ten or more counts. The gene calls are TRBV28 and TRBJ1-5; D gene uncertain. The V and J ends lost 4 bases and 0 bases respectively, with 1 base between them. The CDR3 totals 12 residues. In germline, CDR1 is MDHEN, CDR2 SYDVKM. The CDR3 DNA reads as TGTGCCAGCAGTTATAGCAATCAGCCCCAGCATTTT. Its protein product is CASSYSNQPQHF.

Here the CDR3 reads CSANPGTASYEQYF. The CDR3 DNA sequence: TGCAGTGCTAACCCCGGGACAGCATCCTACGAGCAGTACTTC. V and J are TRBV20-1 and TRBJ2-7, with 7 bases fitting TRBD1. CDR1 and CDR2 (germline): DFQATT, SNEGSKA (reference sequence). The CDR3 loop spans 14 amino acids. The V gene end was trimmed by 4 bases and the J gene end by 1 base; junction bases not matched to a gene: 7.

Here the CDR3 reads CASSLEGGAQVADGYTF. For the CDR3, the DNA is TGTGCCAGCAGCTTGGAGGGGGGGGCACAAGTAGCGGATGGCTACACCTTC. J is TRBJ1-2 and V is TRBV5-6, with a possible D match to TRBD1 (6 bases). The length of the CDR3 is 17 residues. V was cut by 0 bases and J by 6 bases, with 21 bases left in between. Looked up from germline, CDR1 is SGHDT and CDR2 is YYEEEE. Looking up the rest from reference TRBV5-6 and TRBJ1-2 gives the full variable domain: DAGVTQSPTHLIKTRGQQVTLRCSPKSGHDTVSWYQQALGQGPQFIFQYYEEEERQRGNFPDRFSGHQFPNYSSELNVNALLLGDSALYLCASSLEGGAQVADGYTFGSGTRLTVV.

V is TRBV2 and J is TRBJ2-2; D unresolved. Germline CDR1 reads SNHLY; CDR2 reads FYNNEI. The CDR3 contains 14 residues. Trimming took 2 bases from V and 6 from J, leaving 10 bases between them. The CDR3 coding sequence is TGTGCCAGCAGTGAACGGCTAGAAGCCGGGGAGCTGTTTTTT. Its translation is CASSERLEAGELFF.

This clonotype has at least ten counts. CDR3 sequence: CASSYSNERGASTDTQYF. The CDR3 region has the DNA TGTGCCAGCAGTTACTCGAATGAGCGCGGGGCTAGCACAGATACGCAGTATTTT. The genes are TRBV6-6 and TRBJ2-3, with TRBD2 as a possible D gene (6 bases). The germline gives CDR1 MNHNY, CDR2 SVGAGI (reference sequence). V was pared by 0 bases and J by 0 bases, with 16 bases between. The CDR3 is 18 amino acids.

This chain uses TRBV2 with TRBJ2-3; 11 bases agree with TRBD2. There are 17 residues in the CDR3. Looked up from germline, CDR1 is SNHLY and CDR2 is FYNNEI. With V trimmed by 0 bases and J by 4 bases, 6 bases remained unmatched. The CDR3: CASSEARHSGGADTQYF. The CDR3 DNA reads as TGTGCCAGCAGTGAAGCTCGGCATAGCGGGGGGGCAGATACGCAGTATTTT.

The gene calls are TRBV7-8 and TRBJ1-6; D might be TRBD1 (6 bases). Germline values: CDR1 SGHVS, CDR2 FQNEAQ. CDR3 length equals 18 residues. Between the trimmed V and J ends, which lost 5 bases and 0 bases, there was a span of 17 bases. For the CDR3, the DNA is TGTGCCAGCAGCCCAGACCAATACAGGGACTCCTATAATTCACCCCTCCACTTT. Its translation is CASSPDQYRDSYNSPLHF.

This clonotype was observed many times. This sequence joins TRBV5-1 and TRBJ1-5, with D possibly being TRBD1 (6 bases). From germline, CDR1 is SGHRS and CDR2 YFSETQ. The CDR3 runs to 17 residues. Trimming cost V 0 bases and J 3 bases, with 16 bases left between them. The CDR3: CASSLGGRTGPNQPQHF. The CDR3 DNA reads as TGCGCCAGCAGCTTGGGGGGTCGAACAGGGCCCAATCAGCCCCAGCATTTT.

The chain employs TRBV19 and TRBJ2-2; D is unclear. The V and J ends lost 8 bases and 14 bases respectively, with 15 bases between them. The CDR3 covers 11 residues. In germline, CDR1 is LNHDA, CDR2 SQIVND (reference sequence). CDR3 amino acids: CASSLWDNLFF. In DNA, the CDR3 is TGTGCCAGTTCACTATGGGATAATCTGTTTTTT.

This clonotype appeared many times. This sequence joins TRBV30 and TRBJ2-5, with D uncertain. Trimming pared 0 bases from V and 5 bases from J, leaving 7 bases between. Germline assignment: CDR1 GTSNPN and CDR2 SVGIG (reference sequence). This CDR3 is built from 12 residues. CDR3 protein: CAWSVQGETQYF. The CDR3 DNA reads TGTGCCTGGAGTGTACAAGGGGAGACCCAGTACTTC.

The gene calls are TRBV19 and TRBJ2-3, with D tentatively TRBD2 (6 bases). Trimming shortened V by 7 bases and J by 4 bases, and 12 bases separated the two germline ends. Germline values: CDR1 LNHDA, CDR2 SQIVND (reference sequence). The CDR3 sequence is 13 residues long. Here the CDR3 DNA reads TGTGCCAGTACACGGGGGTCCTCAGATACGCAGTATTTT. This codes for CASTRGSSDTQYF.

This clonotype has a count of ten or more. V gene TRBV7-9 combines with J gene TRBJ1-5; possible D gene TRBD1, 6 bases. This CDR3 has 14 residues. Germline assignment: CDR1 SEHNR and CDR2 FQNEAQ (reference sequence). V was pared by 5 bases and J by 5 bases, with 13 bases between. CDR3 coding DNA: TGTGCCAGCAGCCAGAAGGGGGGCGATCAGCCCCAGCATTTT. Translating gives CASSQKGGDQPQHF. Supplemented by reference TRBV7-9 and TRBJ1-5, the full variable domain reads DTGVSQNPRHKITKRGQNVTFRCDPISEHNRLYWYRQTLGQGPEFLTYFQNEAQLEKSRLLSDRFSAERPKGSFSTLEIQRTEQGDSAMYLCASSQKGGDQPQHFGDGTRLSIL.

This clonotype showed up just a few times. The chain is built from TRBV20-1 and TRBJ1-4; 7 nucleotides line up with TRBD1. With V trimmed by 3 bases and J by 6 bases, 4 bases remained unmatched. Germline V lookup: CDR1 DFQATT, CDR2 SNEGSKA (reference sequence). The CDR3 is made up of 13 amino acids. CDR3 sequence (DNA): TGCAGTGCTAGTGAGGGGGCGGATGAAAAACTGTTTTTT. Protein sequence: CSASEGADEKLFF.

The sample holds many counts of this clonotype. The rearrangement links TRBV6-1 to TRBJ2-1; D is perhaps TRBD2 (5 bases). This CDR3 is built from 17 residues. Germline values: CDR1 MNHNS, CDR2 SASEGT. V gave up 4 bases and J gave up 3 bases, with 19 bases separating them. CDR3 residues: CASSGQEVKLFYNEQFF. CDR3 DNA: TGTGCCAGCAGTGGTCAGGAGGTTAAGTTGTTCTACAATGAGCAGTTCTTC.

In this sample, this clonotype turned up many times. The chain uses TRBV29-1 and TRBJ2-5, with a weak D call TRBD2 (5 bases). The germline V gene has CDR1 SQVTM and CDR2 ANQGSEA. The CDR3 runs to 14 residues. Trimming took 4 bases from V and 1 from J, leaving 13 bases between them. The CDR3 reads CSVGSAAAQETQYF. The CDR3 nucleotides read TGCAGCGTTGGGTCAGCGGCGGCCCAAGAGACCCAGTACTTC.

This sequence joins TRBV20-1 and TRBJ2-5; 8 bases are shared with TRBD2. From germline, CDR1 is DFQATT and CDR2 SNEGSKA (reference sequence). Germline trimming cut 5 bases from V and 5 bases from J; bases unmatched to any gene: 10. The CDR3 runs to 14 residues. The CDR3, as DNA: TGCAGTGCTCCTATTAGCGGGGCTGGGGAGACCCAGTACTTC. Encoded protein: CSAPISGAGETQYF.

The chain employs TRBV12-3 or TRBV12-4 and TRBJ2-4; possibly TRBD2 for D (6 bases). With 10 bases removed from V and 0 bases from J, the gap between germline ends came to 10 bases. The CDR3 sequence is 13 residues long. DNA of the CDR3: TGTGCCATCGGGACTCCAGCCAAAAACATTCAGTACTTC. This gives the protein CAIGTPAKNIQYF.

The table lists this clonotype with many counts. This chain connects TRBV5-1 to TRBJ2-3; 8 bases fit TRBD2. Losses at the gene ends were 0 bases for V and 5 bases for J; bases not matched to a gene: 2. Germline V gene data show CDR1 as SGHRS and CDR2 as YFSETQ. CDR3 length: 14 residues. CDR3 in DNA: TGCGCCAGCAGCTTGGAAGCGGGGGAAGATACGCAGTATTTT. Its translation is CASSLEAGEDTQYF.

The chain is built from TRBV29-1 and TRBJ2-3; the D call may be TRBD1 or TRBD2 (6 bases each). The V and J ends lost 4 bases and 1 base respectively, with 12 bases between them. The CDR3 spans 14 residues. In germline, CDR1 is SQVTM, CDR2 ANQGSEA. The CDR3 spells CSVGAGEGTDTQYF. For the CDR3, the DNA is TGCAGCGTTGGAGCAGGGGAGGGCACAGATACGCAGTATTTT.

This clonotype was recorded at least ten times. The chain links TRBV10-3 to TRBJ2-7; TRBD2 might be the D (5 bases). Germline assignment: CDR1 ENHRY and CDR2 SYGVKD. V was cut by 2 bases and J by 7 bases, with 9 bases left in between. The length of the CDR3 is 12 residues. The CDR3 coding sequence is TGTGCCATCAGTGAGACGGGGAAGGAGCAGTACTTC. Amino acid sequence: CAISETGKEQYF.

The chain combines TRBV25-1 with TRBJ1-1; the D gene is possibly TRBD1 (6 bases). The CDR3 length is 16 residues. Germline values: CDR1 MGHDK, CDR2 SYGVNS. Trimming pared 8 bases from V and 2 bases from J, leaving 21 bases between. The CDR3 sequence is CASGMFRRGFNTEAFF. The CDR3 nucleotides are TGTGCCAGCGGCATGTTTCGCAGGGGTTTTAACACTGAAGCTTTCTTT. Full variable domain (rest looked up from reference TRBV25-1 and TRBJ1-1): EADIYQTPRYLVIGTGKKITLECSQTMGHDKMYWYQQDPGMELHLIHYSYGVNSTEKGDLSSESTVSRIRTEHFPLTLESARPSHTSQYLCASGMFRRGFNTEAFFGQGTRLTVV.

This clonotype appeared many times. The chain is built from TRBV2 and TRBJ2-4, with 7 bases that match TRBD1. V gave up 9 bases and J gave up 3 bases; unmatched junction bases: 8. Germline loops: CDR1 SNHLY, CDR2 FYNNEI. The CDR3 totals 14 residues. The CDR3 reads CASQITGVKNIQYF. For the CDR3, the DNA is TGTGCCAGTCAGATAACAGGGGTCAAAAACATTCAGTACTTC.

This clonotype occurred many times. This chain connects TRBV7-8 to TRBJ2-5; D tentatively fits TRBD1 or TRBD2 (5 bases each). V was pared by 4 bases and J by 5 bases, with 20 bases between. The CDR3 has 16 residues. In germline, CDR1 is SGHVS, CDR2 FQNEAQ. DNA of the CDR3: TGTGCCAGCAGCTCCCGCCCGGGGCCCCCCTGGGAGACCCAGTACTTC. Translation gives CASSSRPGPPWETQYF.

The CDR3 DNA reads as TGTGCCAGCAGTTCCTACAGGGGGAGTAGCAATCAGCCCCAGCATTTT. This sequence encodes CASSSYRGSSNQPQHF. The chain joins TRBV27 to TRBJ1-5; 8 nucleotides agree with TRBD1. The CDR3 has 16 amino acids. Germline assignment: CDR1 MNHEY and CDR2 SMNVEV (reference sequence). The trim removed 4 bases at V and 0 bases at J, leaving 5 bases unmatched.

The chain has TRBV12-3 or TRBV12-4 and TRBJ1-4; the D gene is possibly TRBD1 (6 bases). The ends were cut back, 5 bases at V and 8 bases at J, with 39 bases in the middle. The length of the CDR3 is 22 residues. The CDR3 sequence is CASSPNRVRLNALGRPGEKLFF. The CDR3 DNA sequence: TGTGCCAGCAGTCCTAACAGGGTGAGGTTAAACGCCTTGGGGCGCCCCGGGGAAAAACTGTTTTTT.

Many counts were recorded for this clonotype. This chain connects TRBV3-1 to TRBJ2-2, with D perhaps matching TRBD2 (5 bases). The CDR3 covers 17 residues. Trimming took 0 bases from V and 1 from J, leaving 12 bases between them. CDR1 and CDR2 (germline): LGHDT, YNNKEL (reference sequence). This chain's CDR3 is CASSQDFEAENTGELFF. CDR3 sequence (DNA): TGTGCCAGCAGCCAAGATTTTGAAGCGGAGAACACCGGGGAGCTGTTTTTT.

This clonotype was detected ten times or more. This sequence joins TRBV5-1 and TRBJ1-4; D remains unclear. Germline CDR1 is SGHRS and CDR2 is YFSETQ. The CDR3 loop spans 15 amino acids. V was clipped by 0 bases and J by 4 bases, with 10 bases between them. CDR3 loop: CASSLEGNYNEKLFF. CDR3 bases: TGCGCCAGCAGCTTGGAAGGAAACTATAATGAAAAACTGTTTTTT.

This clonotype was observed at least ten times. The chain is built from TRBV18 and TRBJ1-1; D is unresolved. The CDR3 is 15 amino acids. V was trimmed by 3 bases and J by 5 bases, leaving 16 bases between them. Germline V gene lookup returns CDR1 KGHSH and CDR2 LQKENI. The CDR3 region has the DNA TGTGCCAGCTCACCCAAGGACGGTGGAACAACTGAAGCTTTCTTT. Its translation: CASSPKDGGTTEAFF.

J is TRBJ1-1 and V is TRBV6-1, with unresolved D. CDR3 length: 13 amino acids. Germline CDR1 MNHNS, CDR2 SASEGT. Trimming removed 7 bases from V and 0 bases from J, with 9 bases in between. DNA for the CDR3: TGTGCCAGCAAGACCTCGATGAACACTGAAGCTTTCTTT. Its protein product is CASKTSMNTEAFF.

This clonotype was seen repeatedly, ten times or more. This chain joins TRBV12-3 or TRBV12-4 and TRBJ1-2, with D unclear. The CDR3 length is 14 residues. Trimming took off 3 bases at V and 0 bases at J, with 8 bases between the two ends. CDR3 nucleotide sequence: TGTGCCAGCAGTTTTACGGCCTCTAACTATGGCTACACCTTC. It is translated as CASSFTASNYGYTF.

The gene calls are TRBV27 and TRBJ1-1; D is undetermined. V was cut by 6 bases and J by 2 bases, with 10 bases left in between. Germline CDR1 and CDR2: MNHEY and SMNVEV (reference sequence). There are 13 residues in the CDR3. In DNA, the CDR3 is TGTGCCAGCAGCCGAAAGGGCAACACTGAAGCTTTCTTT. Amino acid sequence: CASSRKGNTEAFF.

This clonotype was detected a few times. The chain combines TRBV12-3 or TRBV12-4 with TRBJ1-1; D might be TRBD1 (6 bases). Trimming left V 5 bases short and J 3 bases short, with 10 bases between. The CDR3 spans 13 residues. DNA for the CDR3: TGTGCCAGCAGTCCTTACAGGGACACTGAAGCTTTCTTT. The encoded protein is CASSPYRDTEAFF.